This T cell receptor beta chain originates from a study of beta chain features in type 1 diabetes. Expressed TCRB transcripts got sequenced, as all isolated RNA was reverse transcribed. Average reads for naive, central memory and regulatory T cell samples were several million. Measured with immunoSEQ multiplex PCR; TCRdb has only the in-frame clones, and not every one. Among about 900,000 clones listed, roughly 15% were seen once. Per germline, CDR1 MNHEY and CDR2 SMNVEV (reference sequence). Losses at the gene ends were 8 bases for V and 4 bases for J; bases not matched to a gene: 5. The CDR3 loop spans 13 amino acids.

The specimen was naive CD4+ T cells from blood. The V and J genes are TRBV27 and TRBJ2-1; 7 bases are shared with TRBD2. The TCR comes from a woman younger than 30 in good health. CDR3 nucleotide sequence: TGTGCCAGCCGGGACTATAGATACAATGAGCAGTTCTTC. Its protein product is CASRDYRYNEQFF.